These 26 T cell receptor beta chains came from one sample sequenced in a study of T cells in Graves' hyperthyroidism and ophthalmopathy. RNA transcripts served as the template for amplifying TCR beta CDR3 regions. HTBI primers were the set used in a first-round RT-PCR of the TCR CDR3. MiXCR, applied by TCRdb to the multiplex PCR reads, yields one record per CDR3 protein. Counted here are roughly 180,000 distinct CDR3 sequences, about 9.4% occurring once; the ten biggest clones make up 22%. Sequenced: blood. All receptors derive from a woman aged 18-29 years with Graves' hyperthyroidism that later progressed to Graves' ophthalmopathy.

This clonotype was seen repeatedly, ten times or more. The rearrangement links TRBV6-2 or TRBV6-3 to TRBJ1-2, with a weak D call TRBD1 (5 bases). This CDR3 spans 15 amino acids. Trimming shortened V by 6 bases and J by 4 bases, and 18 bases separated the two germline ends. CDR1 MNHEY and CDR2 SVGEGT come from the germline V gene. As DNA, the CDR3 is TGTGCCAGCAGCCCCACGGCGGGGGGAGGCTATGGCTACACCTTC. It yields the protein CASSPTAGGGYGYTF.

This clonotype was counted at least ten times. V usage is TRBV29-1 and J usage is TRBJ2-7; 10 bases match TRBD1. With 5 bases clipped from V and 6 bases from J, the junction kept 4 bases outside the gene matches. Germline assignment: CDR1 SQVTM and CDR2 ANQGSEA. The CDR3 loop spans 12 amino acids. The CDR3 reads CSVTRTGGEQYF. DNA for the CDR3: TGCAGCGTTACCCGGACAGGGGGCGAGCAGTACTTC.

This clonotype was observed many times. The chain couples TRBV6-1 to TRBJ2-7; D perhaps matches TRBD2 (5 bases). Germline V lookup: CDR1 MNHNS, CDR2 SASEGT. This CDR3 has 13 amino acids. V gave up 8 bases and J gave up 0 bases, with 11 bases separating them. The CDR3 DNA sequence: TGTGCCAGCGGGAGTAGCCTCTCCTACGAGCAGTACTTC. This codes for CASGSSLSYEQYF.

This clonotype has a handful of counts. A much larger clone sits a single nucleotide away, making a read error possible. The rearrangement joins TRBV6-1 to TRBJ2-1; D unresolved. The V end lost 3 bases, the J end lost 10 bases, and 7 bases lay between the germline ends. The CDR3 extends over 11 amino acids. Germline V gene data show CDR1 as MNHNS and CDR2 as SASEGT. The CDR3 DNA sequence: TGTGCCAGCAGTGAGAGGAACGAGCAGTTCTTC. It is translated as CASSERNEQFF.

The table lists this clonotype with many counts. J is TRBJ1-1 and V is TRBV13; 10 bases match TRBD1. The CDR3 spans 16 residues. CDR1 PRHDT and CDR2 FYEKMQ come from the germline V gene (reference sequence). V shed 5 bases and J 5 bases; nucleotides not matched to a gene: 11. The CDR3: CASSPTRDRGKTEAFF. CDR3 in DNA: TGTGCCAGCAGCCCAACCCGGGACAGGGGAAAGACTGAAGCTTTCTTT.

This clonotype was counted ten times or more. The DNA for the CDR3 is TGTGCCAGCAGCTTACAGGGGAATGAGCAGTTCTTC. Its protein is CASSLQGNEQFF. The chain is built from TRBV11-2 and TRBJ2-1; TRBD1 is a possible D gene (6 bases). The V gene lost 2 bases and the J gene lost 7 bases, with 6 bases spanning the gap. This CDR3 is 12 amino acids long. Germline CDR1 and CDR2: SGHAT and FQNNGV.

This clonotype was seen at least ten times. The chain carries TRBV11-2 and TRBJ2-3; maybe TRBD1 (5 bases). The CDR3 is made up of 15 amino acids. V was cut by 5 bases and J by 7 bases, with 19 bases left in between. CDR1 and CDR2 from the germline V gene are SGHAT and FQNNGV. The CDR3 coding sequence is TGTGCCAGCAGCAGTGGACAAAGAGCCTCCTATACGCAGTATTTT. Translated, it gives CASSSGQRASYTQYF.

This clonotype has a count of ten or more. The chain links TRBV28 to TRBJ1-1; D remains unclear. The germline CDR1 and CDR2 sequences are MDHEN and SYDVKM. The CDR3 sequence is 13 residues long. Trimming shortened V by 5 bases and J by 3 bases, and 10 bases separated the two germline ends. The DNA for the CDR3 is TGTGCCAGCAGTCTATACCCCGACACTGAAGCTTTCTTT. It encodes CASSLYPDTEAFF.

At least ten counts were recorded for this clonotype. The chain carries TRBV12-3 or TRBV12-4 and TRBJ2-1; D is uncertain. V gave up 7 bases and J gave up 8 bases, with 9 bases separating them. The CDR3 consists of 11 residues. CDR3: CASTLRDEQFF. The CDR3 DNA follows: TGTGCCAGCACCCTTCGGGATGAGCAGTTCTTC.

This sequence joins TRBV19 and TRBJ2-3; possible D gene TRBD2, 6 bases. CDR3 length: 13 amino acids. V lost 8 bases and J 1 base, leaving 10 bases between the germline ends. Germline V gene lookup returns CDR1 LNHDA and CDR2 SQIVND (reference sequence). The CDR3 is CASSKRGTDTQYF. The CDR3 DNA is TGTGCCAGTTCTAAGCGGGGCACAGATACGCAGTATTTT.

This clonotype was seen at least ten times. The V gene is TRBV20-1, the J gene TRBJ2-7; 8 nucleotides line up with TRBD2. CDR1 and CDR2 from the germline V gene are DFQATT and SNEGSKA (reference sequence). V trimming: 1 base; J trimming: 7 bases; junction bases outside the gene matches: 3. There are 12 residues in the CDR3. The CDR3 region has the DNA TGCAGTGCTAGAGCCGGGGGGGAAGAGCAGTACTTC. Translating gives CSARAGGEEQYF.

In its sample, this clonotype was seen many times. The chain uses TRBV20-1 and TRBJ1-1; D remains unclear. Looked up from germline, CDR1 is DFQATT and CDR2 is SNEGSKA (reference sequence). The CDR3 is 11 amino acids. With 3 bases removed from V and 0 bases from J, the gap between germline ends came to 2 bases. The CDR3: CSARLNTEAFF. The CDR3 DNA reads TGCAGTGCTAGGCTGAACACTGAAGCTTTCTTT.

This clonotype was picked up many times. This chain uses TRBV11-3 with TRBJ2-3, with D possibly being TRBD1 (5 bases). Trimming removed 0 bases at V and 6 bases at J, with 13 bases between. The CDR3 runs to 15 residues. Germline-derived CDR1 and CDR2 are SGHNT and YENEEA. The CDR3 nucleotides are TGTGCCAGCAGCTTAGACGGTAGCTACAGGGATACGCAGTATTTT. Protein: CASSLDGSYRDTQYF.

This clonotype appeared many times. The chain employs TRBV20-1 and TRBJ1-1, with D possibly being TRBD1 (6 bases). This CDR3 has 12 residues. Germline V gene data show CDR1 as DFQATT and CDR2 as SNEGSKA (reference sequence). Trimming left V 3 bases short and J 6 bases short, with 11 bases between. CDR3 residues: CSARVGGAEAFF. CDR3 nucleotides: TGCAGTGCTAGGGTGGGGGGCGCTGAAGCTTTCTTT.

Many counts were recorded for this clonotype. The chain combines TRBV27 with TRBJ1-6; the D is unclear. The CDR3 runs to 15 residues. The V end was cut by 0 bases, the J end by 7 bases, with 10 bases between. The V gene's germline CDR1 is MNHEY and CDR2 SMNVEV (reference sequence). CDR3 residues: CASSLSGPWNSPLHF. The DNA for the CDR3 is TGTGCCAGCAGTTTATCTGGACCGTGGAATTCACCCCTCCACTTT.

This clonotype was seen ten or more times. This chain joins TRBV7-8 and TRBJ1-6; D call uncertain. The V gene's germline CDR1 is SGHVS and CDR2 FQNEAQ. This CDR3 is 17 amino acids long. Deletions cut 0 bases from V and 2 bases from J, with 11 bases between. For the CDR3, the DNA is TGTGCCAGCAGCTTAGCGGTCTCTGGCACCTATAATTCACCCCTCCACTTT. As protein: CASSLAVSGTYNSPLHF.

This clonotype was counted between two and nine times. This rearrangement joins TRBV25-1 to TRBJ2-2, with D unclear. V was pared by 6 bases and J by 2 bases, with 10 bases between. The CDR3 is 14 residues long. The germline V gene has CDR1 MGHDK and CDR2 SYGVNS. CDR3 DNA sequence: TGTGCCAGCAGAGGGCTGGGTAACACCGGGGAGCTGTTTTTT. Amino acids: CASRGLGNTGELFF.

This clonotype was counted many times. The rearrangement joins TRBV11-2 to TRBJ2-3; the D is unclear. Germline assignment: CDR1 SGHAT and CDR2 FQNNGV. V was clipped by 5 bases and J by 0 bases, with 15 bases between them. The CDR3 is 16 amino acids. Here the CDR3 reads CASSRRFPGSTDTQYF. In DNA form, the CDR3 reads TGTGCCAGCAGCCGTAGGTTTCCCGGTAGCACAGATACGCAGTATTTT.

This clonotype has ten or more counts. V is TRBV3-1 and J is TRBJ1-5; D might be TRBD1 (5 bases). This CDR3 has 14 amino acids. The V end lost 2 bases, the J end lost 5 bases, and 10 bases lay between the germline ends. The germline V gene has CDR1 LGHDT and CDR2 YNNKEL (reference sequence). As DNA, the CDR3 is TGTGCCAGCAGCCAACGGACAAGAGATCAGCCCCAGCATTTT. Translated, it gives CASSQRTRDQPQHF.

In its sample, this clonotype was seen many times. Here the CDR3 DNA reads TGTGCCAGCAGTTCACGACAGTCCGGGACACTGAACACCGGGGAGCTGTTTTTT. Translating it yields CASSSRQSGTLNTGELFF. This chain joins TRBV12-3 or TRBV12-4 and TRBJ2-2; possible D gene TRBD1, 6 bases. There are 18 residues in the CDR3. Trimming took off 4 bases at V and 1 base at J, with 19 bases between the two ends.

The genes are TRBV27 and TRBJ1-1; possible D gene TRBD1, 6 bases. The ends were cut back, 10 bases at V and 3 bases at J, with 18 bases in the middle. CDR1 MNHEY and CDR2 SMNVEV come from the germline V gene (reference sequence). CDR3 size: 14 residues. The CDR3 sequence is CATALTGTHTEAFF. Written as DNA, the CDR3 is TGTGCCACCGCACTAACAGGGACGCACACTGAAGCTTTCTTT.

At least ten counts were recorded for this clonotype. The CDR3 nucleotides are TGTGCCAGCAGTCCAGCGACAGGGATCAAGGGATATAGCAATCAGCCCCAGCATTTT. It translates to CASSPATGIKGYSNQPQHF. The chain has TRBV27 and TRBJ1-5, with 7 bases lining up with TRBD1. Germline V lookup: CDR1 MNHEY, CDR2 SMNVEV (reference sequence). The J segment lost 0 bases and the V segment lost 5 bases, leaving 16 bases of the junction unmatched. This CDR3 is built from 19 residues.

The table lists this clonotype with many counts. The chain combines TRBV2 with TRBJ1-5; D ambiguous. Trimming pared 6 bases from V and 5 bases from J, leaving 11 bases between. The CDR3 length is 13 residues. Germline CDR1 reads SNHLY; CDR2 reads FYNNEI. As DNA, the CDR3 is TGTGCCAGCAGCCTCTTGGTGGATCAGCCCCAGCATTTT. It codes for CASSLLVDQPQHF. Full variable domain (remainder filled in from reference TRBV2 and TRBJ1-5): EPEVTQTPSHQVTQMGQEVILRCVPISNHLYFYWYRQILGQKVEFLVSFYNNEISEKSEIFDDQFSVERPDGSNFTLKIRSTKLEDSAMYFCASSLLVDQPQHFGDGTRLSIL.

Here the CDR3 DNA reads TGTGCCAGCAGCTGGGGACAGGACTCTGGAAACACCATATATTTT. Residues: CASSWGQDSGNTIYF. The chain couples TRBV5-5 to TRBJ1-3, with TRBD1 matching 8 bases. Germline loops: CDR1 SGHKS, CDR2 YYEKEE (reference sequence). This CDR3 has 15 residues. V shed 3 bases and J 0 bases; nucleotides not matched to a gene: 2.

There are many counts of this clonotype. This chain joins TRBV15 and TRBJ1-2; D is unclear. The CDR3 is 15 amino acids. V was trimmed by 0 bases and J by 0 bases, leaving 8 bases between them. Looked up from germline, CDR1 is LNHNV and CDR2 is YYDKDF (reference sequence). The CDR3 loop is CATSRERVANYGYTF. DNA of the CDR3: TGTGCCACCAGCAGAGAACGGGTGGCTAACTATGGCTACACCTTC.

This clonotype was seen at least ten times. The chain joins TRBV6-1 to TRBJ1-1; D is ambiguous. This CDR3 comprises 13 residues. V shed 5 bases and J shed 3 bases, with 10 bases lying between them. Germline V CDR1 and CDR2: MNHNS, SASEGT. The CDR3 protein is CASSYSLDTEAFF. The DNA of the CDR3 is TGTGCCAGCAGTTATTCATTGGACACTGAAGCTTTCTTT.